The 7 T cell receptor beta chains below all came from one sample that was sequenced in a study of blood T cell repertoires in COVID-19. Sequencing was performed with immunoSEQ multiplex PCR; in TCRdb, only in-frame clones are kept and a portion is missing. The repertoire has roughly 500,000 clones, about 91% of them found once; the top ten carry about 1%. The sequenced sample consisted of peripheral blood. The receptors originated from a man aged 18 to 29 with COVID-19, enrolled during active disease.

The rearrangement uses TRBV9 and TRBJ2-3; D is undetermined. Germline CDR1 reads SGDLS; CDR2 reads YYNGEE. The germline V and J ends were trimmed by 3 bases and 0 bases, with 5 bases remaining between them. The CDR3 is 13 amino acids. CDR3 nucleotides: TGTGCCAGCAGCGCTATGAGCACAGATACGCAGTATTTT. Translation: CASSAMSTDTQYF. Variable domain in full (rest from reference TRBV9 and TRBJ2-3): DSGVTQTPKHLITATGQRVTLRCSPRSGDLSVYWYQQSLDQGLQFLIQYYNGEERAKGNILERFSAQQFPDLHSELNLSSLELGDSALYFCASSAMSTDTQYFGPGTRLTVL.

V is TRBV10-1 and J is TRBJ2-7; the match to TRBD1 covers 12 bases. CDR1 and CDR2 from the germline V gene are WNHNN and SYGVQD (reference sequence). V was clipped by 7 bases and J by 4 bases; unmatched bases: 5. There are 14 residues in the CDR3. As DNA, the CDR3 is TGCGCCAGCAAGAAGGGACAGGGGGCTTACGAGCAGTACTTC. It translates to CASKKGQGAYEQYF.

J is TRBJ2-3 and V is TRBV25-1, with 7 bases identical to TRBD1. J gave up 11 bases and V 6 bases, and 17 bases lay outside the gene matches. The V gene's germline CDR1 is MGHDK and CDR2 SYGVNS. The CDR3 is 15 amino acids. This CDR3 reads CASSEIRDSVGRQYF. For the CDR3, the DNA is TGTGCCAGCAGCGAAATCCGGGACAGCGTCGGAAGGCAGTATTTT.

This chain links TRBV6-1 with TRBJ1-2, with D uncertain. With 1 base removed from V and 2 bases from J, the gap between germline ends came to 8 bases. Germline V gene data show CDR1 as MNHNS and CDR2 as SASEGT. The CDR3 totals 14 residues. This CDR3 is CASSEEPGNYGYTF. The CDR3 DNA reads as TGTGCCAGCAGTGAAGAGCCCGGGAACTATGGCTACACCTTC.

DNA for the CDR3: TGTGCCAGCACCCCCCCCGGGGCGAACACCGGGGAGCTGTTTTTT. It encodes CASTPPGANTGELFF. The genes are TRBV28 and TRBJ2-2; a possible D gene is TRBD2 (5 bases). The CDR3 consists of 15 residues. The V end was cut by 7 bases, the J end by 0 bases, with 12 bases between. The V gene's germline CDR1 is MDHEN and CDR2 SYDVKM.

The V and J genes are TRBV29-1 and TRBJ1-1, with D possibly being TRBD1 (5 bases). Trimming removed 4 bases from V and 10 bases from J, with 16 bases in between. This CDR3 contains 12 residues. Germline CDR1 reads SQVTM; CDR2 reads ANQGSEA. In nucleotides, the CDR3 is TGCAGCGTTGGAGCTGGGGCCGTCGGAGCTTTCTTT. Protein sequence: CSVGAGAVGAFF. The full variable domain, in which reference TRBV29-1 and TRBJ1-1 provide the parts outside the CDR3, is SAVISQKPSRDICQRGTSLTIQCQVDSQVTMMFWYRQQPGQSLTLIATANQGSEATYESGFVIDKFPISRPNLTFSTLTVSNMSPEDSSIYLCSVGAGAVGAFFGQGTRLTVV.

The genes are TRBV7-8 and TRBJ2-1, with 10 bases that match TRBD1. In germline, CDR1 is SGHVS, CDR2 FQNEAQ. The CDR3 runs 18 residues. Trimming removed 5 bases from V and 4 bases from J; junction bases left unmatched: 14. CDR3: CASSLTLTRTGGYNEQFF. DNA for the CDR3: TGTGCCAGCAGCCTTACTCTCACGCGGACAGGGGGGTACAATGAGCAGTTCTTC.